This T cell receptor (beta chain) was sequenced for a study of chemoradiotherapy in HPV16-positive cancers. Profiled with immunoSEQ multiplex PCR; TCRdb holds only in-frame clones, not every one. This sample carries some 29,000 clones, over 90% of them seen once, and the ten largest clones take more than 15%. V dropped 5 bases and J dropped 9; count of bases not matched to a gene: 10. Germline V CDR1 and CDR2: SEHNR, FQNEAQ (reference sequence). CDR3 size: 15 residues. V and J are TRBV7-9 and TRBJ2-2, with 9 positions matching TRBD2. The source of this sequence is a human donor with HPV-associated anogenital cancer. This sample comprised blood, obtained from a patient who underwent chemoradiotherapy. The CDR3 spells CASSPQGGGARELFF. CDR3 sequence (DNA): TGTGCCAGCAGCCCTCAGGGCGGGGGGGCTCGGGAGCTGTTTTTT.